This T cell receptor (beta chain) was retrieved from a study of cytomegalovirus exposure and HLA in healthy donors. It was with 60 Vbeta and 13 Jbeta primers that the PCR ran. Sequencing was performed with immunoSEQ multiplex PCR; in TCRdb, only in-frame clones are kept and a portion is missing. The repertoire holds 220,000 or so clones, with 75% to 85% as singletons. V dropped 3 bases and J dropped 2 bases, with 16 bases sitting between them. Germline V gene sequence: CDR1 SGHVS, CDR2 FQNEAQ. The CDR3 has 16 amino acids. The sequence derives from a woman aged 40 to 50 in good health and CMV-seronegative. Sequencing was performed on PBMCs. This sequence joins TRBV7-8 and TRBJ2-5, with no clear D. The CDR3: CASSFSLTSHQETQYF. DNA of the CDR3: TGTGCCAGCAGCTTTTCCTTGACATCACATCAAGAGACCCAGTACTTC.